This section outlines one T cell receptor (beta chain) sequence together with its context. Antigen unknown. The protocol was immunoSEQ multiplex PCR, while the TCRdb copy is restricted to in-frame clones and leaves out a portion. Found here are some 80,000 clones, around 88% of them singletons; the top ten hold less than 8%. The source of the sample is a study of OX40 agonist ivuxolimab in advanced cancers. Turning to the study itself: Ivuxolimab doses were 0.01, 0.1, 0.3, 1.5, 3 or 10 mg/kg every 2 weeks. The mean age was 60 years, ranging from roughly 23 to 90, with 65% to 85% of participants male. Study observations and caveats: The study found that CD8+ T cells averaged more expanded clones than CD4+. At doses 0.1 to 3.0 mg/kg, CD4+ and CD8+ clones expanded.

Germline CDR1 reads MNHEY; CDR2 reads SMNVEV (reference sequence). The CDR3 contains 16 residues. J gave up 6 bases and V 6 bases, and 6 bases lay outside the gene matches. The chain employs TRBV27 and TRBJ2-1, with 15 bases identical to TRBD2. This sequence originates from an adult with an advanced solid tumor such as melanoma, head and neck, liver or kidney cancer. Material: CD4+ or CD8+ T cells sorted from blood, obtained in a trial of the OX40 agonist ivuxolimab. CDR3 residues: CASRRGLAGGGNEQFF. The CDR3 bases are TGTGCCAGCAGAAGAGGACTAGCGGGAGGGGGCAATGAGCAGTTCTTC.